A single sample gave rise to the 23 T cell receptor beta chains below, sequenced in a study of blood T cells in healthy people across ages (dated by TCRdb to between 2015 and 2017). The method was 5' RACE. The instrument given in TCRdb is Illumina HiSeq 2500. A second PCR of roughly 6 to 12 cycles was run with a J-beta primer mix and a sample-barcoded 5' primer. Using fastp at Q25 and MiXCR, TCRdb reprocessed the public reads and kept productive beta chains. CDR3 protein sequences are deduplicated, and each keeps its most common genes and DNA. The sample table holds approximately 800,000 distinct CDR3 sequences, of which about 46% were seen once. The ten largest make up 18% of the sample. The sequenced material came from blood. All receptors come from a man older than 75 in good health.

The genes are TRBV27 and TRBJ2-1; the D is unclear. Per the germline V gene, CDR1 is MNHEY and CDR2 is SMNVEV (reference sequence). The CDR3 has 15 amino acids. V lost 4 bases to trimming and J lost 2 bases, with 12 bases between them. The CDR3 sequence is CASSSSAKTYNEQFF. CDR3 DNA sequence: TGTGCCAGCAGTTCCTCGGCGAAGACCTACAATGAGCAGTTCTTC.

The table lists this clonotype with many counts. The rearrangement joins TRBV5-1 to TRBJ2-1; no clear D gene. V was clipped by 0 bases and J by 5 bases, with 9 bases between them. This CDR3 region has 14 residues. Germline values: CDR1 SGHRS, CDR2 YFSETQ. The CDR3 sequence is CASSLDGPNNEQFF. As DNA, the CDR3 is TGCGCCAGCAGCTTGGACGGACCGAACAATGAGCAGTTCTTC.

The J gene is TRBJ2-1, the V gene TRBV18; TRBD2 matches 8 bases. Germline V lookup: CDR1 KGHSH, CDR2 LQKENI. This CDR3 spans 15 amino acids. V shed 1 base and J 7 bases; nucleotides not matched to a gene: 6. CDR3 sequence (DNA): TGTGCCAGCTCACCACGGACTAGCACTTCGAATGAGCAGTTCTTC. Amino acids: CASSPRTSTSNEQFF. The variable domain in full, with the rest retrieved from reference TRBV18 and TRBJ2-1, is NAGVMQNPRHLVRRRGQEARLRCSPMKGHSHVYWYRQLPEEGLKFMVYLQKENIIDESGMPKERFSAEFPKEGPSILRIQQVVRGDSAAYFCASSPRTSTSNEQFFGPGTRLTVL.

The chain combines TRBV5-1 with TRBJ2-7; 10 nucleotides agree with TRBD1. This CDR3 region has 14 residues. V shed 4 bases and J 4 bases; nucleotides not matched to a gene: 5. CDR1 SGHRS and CDR2 YFSETQ come from the germline V gene. CDR3 coding DNA: TGCGCCAGCAGCACGGGACAGGGGTGGTACGAGCAGTACTTC. The encoded protein is CASSTGQGWYEQYF.

Regarding this clonotype: Compared with germline, one end of the junction differs, possibly owing to a read error. The chain links TRBV29-1 to TRBJ2-3, with 8 bases identical to TRBD1. The CDR3 length is 11 residues. Per the germline V gene, CDR1 is SQVTM and CDR2 is ANQGSEA. CDR3 protein: CSVEDRGTQYF. CDR3 sequence (DNA): TGCAGCGTGGAAGACAGGGGCACGCAGTATTTT.

The V call is TRBV6-1, the J call TRBJ1-2; no clear D gene. Deletions cut 1 base from V and 7 bases from J, with 16 bases between. The CDR3 consists of 15 residues. CDR1 and CDR2 (germline): MNHNS, SASEGT. The CDR3 coding sequence is TGTGCCAGCAGTGAAGAGGAGGGCAGGACGGGTGGCTACACCTTC. This translates into CASSEEEGRTGGYTF.

This clonotype was counted between two and nine times. The J gene is TRBJ2-1, the V gene TRBV11-3; D is ambiguous. Trimming left V 1 base short and J 9 bases short, with 7 bases between. Germline V gene sequence: CDR1 SGHNT, CDR2 YENEEA. The CDR3 loop spans 12 amino acids. The CDR3 is CASSLGPLEQFF. The DNA of the CDR3 is TGTGCCAGCAGCTTAGGGCCCCTTGAGCAGTTCTTC.

The rearrangement uses TRBV19 and TRBJ2-1; the match to TRBD1 covers 8 bases. The V gene end was trimmed by 3 bases and the J gene end by 9 bases; junction bases not matched to a gene: 4. Germline loops: CDR1 LNHDA, CDR2 SQIVND (reference sequence). The CDR3 totals 13 residues. The CDR3 sequence: CASSMDRDGEQFF. Here the CDR3 DNA reads TGTGCCAGTAGTATGGACAGGGACGGTGAGCAGTTCTTC.

This clonotype appeared a few times. The V gene is TRBV11-3, the J gene TRBJ2-5; possibly TRBD2 for D (6 bases). Germline V gene sequence: CDR1 SGHNT, CDR2 YENEEA. Trimming removed 3 bases from V and 5 bases from J, with 16 bases in between. The CDR3 is made up of 15 amino acids. The chain's CDR3 is CASSFDGGSEETQYF. CDR3 coding DNA: TGTGCCAGCAGCTTCGATGGGGGGAGTGAGGAGACCCAGTACTTC.

The chain has TRBV4-2 and TRBJ1-2, with TRBD1 matching over 9 bases. Looked up from germline, CDR1 is LGHNA and CDR2 is YNFKEQ. J lost 4 bases, V lost 0 bases, and 6 bases had no gene match. This CDR3 contains 16 residues. CDR3 sequence: CASSQESRQGGYGYTF. The DNA of the CDR3 is TGTGCCAGCAGCCAAGAGTCCCGACAGGGGGGCTATGGCTACACCTTC.

This chain connects TRBV11-3 to TRBJ1-2; D is possibly TRBD1 (6 bases). The germline V gene encodes CDR1 SGHNT and CDR2 YENEEA. The germline V and J ends were trimmed by 5 bases and 4 bases, with 17 bases remaining between them. The CDR3 spans 15 residues. Here the CDR3 reads CASSELGGDGYGYTF. CDR3 DNA: TGTGCCAGCAGCGAACTAGGGGGGGACGGCTATGGCTACACCTTC.

In its sample, this clonotype was seen many times. The rearrangement links TRBV2 to TRBJ1-5, with 8 bases matching TRBD1. V was clipped by 6 bases and J by 2 bases; unmatched bases: 3. The CDR3 extends over 14 amino acids. Germline CDR1 is SNHLY and CDR2 is FYNNEI. The CDR3 DNA sequence: TGTGCCAGCAGCGGGACAGGTGGCAATCAGCCCCAGCATTTT. Protein: CASSGTGGNQPQHF. Together with reference TRBV2 and TRBJ1-5, the CDR3 gives the full variable domain: EPEVTQTPSHQVTQMGQEVILRCVPISNHLYFYWYRQILGQKVEFLVSFYNNEISEKSEIFDDQFSVERPDGSNFTLKIRSTKLEDSAMYFCASSGTGGNQPQHFGDGTRLSIL.

Only a few counts were recorded for this clonotype. The chain carries TRBV6-1 and TRBJ2-6, with no clear D. Germline-derived CDR1 and CDR2 are MNHNS and SASEGT. This CDR3 comprises 15 residues. V was cut by 7 bases and J by 0 bases, with 10 bases left in between. The CDR3 sequence is CASKTQISGANVLTF. Here the CDR3 DNA reads TGTGCCAGCAAAACACAGATCTCTGGGGCCAACGTCCTGACTTTC.

The genes are TRBV20-1 and TRBJ2-1; D is perhaps TRBD2 (6 bases). Trimming pared 6 bases from V and 4 bases from J, leaving 19 bases between. The length of the CDR3 is 15 residues. CDR1 and CDR2 from the germline V gene are DFQATT and SNEGSKA (reference sequence). The CDR3, as DNA: TGCAGTGCCGACAAGGGTGGTAGCGGATACAATGAGCAGTTCTTC. Its translation: CSADKGGSGYNEQFF.

Comments on this clonotype: A read error may explain this, as a much larger clone is one base away. The V and J genes are TRBV7-2 and TRBJ2-5; the D gene could be TRBD1 or TRBD2 (6 bases each). Germline V gene sequence: CDR1 SGHTA, CDR2 FQGNSA. Trimming took off 4 bases at V and 11 bases at J, with 20 bases between the two ends. This CDR3 has 14 amino acids. The CDR3 spells CASSSRGRGTEQYF. CDR3 DNA sequence: TGTGCCAGCAGCTCCCGGGGGCGGGGCACTGAGCAGTACTTC.

This clonotype was picked up a small number of times. V is TRBV20-1 and J is TRBJ2-1; TRBD2 might be the D (5 bases). Trimming removed 1 base at V and 9 bases at J, with 19 bases between. CDR3 size: 15 residues. CDR1 is DFQATT, CDR2 SNEGSKA, per germline (reference sequence). The CDR3, as DNA: TGCAGTGCTAGAGCTGAAGGTGGCGGGCTTGGTGAGCAGTTCTTC. The encoded protein is CSARAEGGGLGEQFF.

The chain couples TRBV10-3 to TRBJ2-5; 9 nucleotides agree with TRBD2. Unmatched junction bases numbered 13, after V lost 0 bases and J lost 11 bases. The V gene's germline CDR1 is ENHRY and CDR2 SYGVKD. The CDR3 consists of 16 residues. Here the CDR3 reads CAISESGLAGMDEQYF. The CDR3 nucleotides are TGTGCCATCAGTGAGTCGGGGCTAGCGGGAATGGATGAGCAGTACTTC.

There are a few counts of this clonotype. CDR3 DNA sequence: TGTGCCAGCAGCTCCCGGACTAGCGGGAGGGCCTTTGGCACCGGGGAGCTGTTTTTT. Translated: CASSSRTSGRAFGTGELFF. This rearrangement joins TRBV7-2 to TRBJ2-2, with 15 nucleotides matching TRBD2. The length of the CDR3 is 19 residues. J gave up 4 bases and V 4 bases, and 10 bases lay outside the gene matches. Per germline, CDR1 SGHTA and CDR2 FQGNSA.

This clonotype was detected only a few times. DNA for the CDR3: TGCGCCAGCAGCTTCAGACAAATAAGTAGCATTCAGTACTTC. It encodes CASSFRQISSIQYF. V and J are TRBV5-1 and TRBJ2-4; D remains unclear. The CDR3 sequence is 14 residues long. Trimming shortened V by 2 bases and J by 9 bases, and 15 bases separated the two germline ends. CDR1 is SGHRS, CDR2 YFSETQ, per germline. The full variable domain, rest sourced from reference TRBV5-1 and TRBJ2-4, is KAGVTQTPRYLIKTRGQQVTLSCSPISGHRSVSWYQQTPGQGLQFLFEYFSETQRNKGNFPGRFSGRQFSNSRSEMNVSTLELGDSALYLCASSFRQISSIQYFGAGTRLSVL.

This clonotype was detected only a few times. V and J are TRBV28 and TRBJ2-7, with TRBD1 matching over 8 bases. Germline lookup yields CDR1 MDHEN and CDR2 SYDVKM. The CDR3 runs to 15 residues. J was trimmed by 2 bases and V by 4 bases; bases with no gene match: 7. The CDR3, as DNA: TGTGCCAGCAGTTCAAAAACAGGGGGACCCTACGAGCAGTACTTC. Protein: CASSSKTGGPYEQYF.

The V gene is TRBV4-1, the J gene TRBJ2-5, with no clear D. CDR1 MGHRA and CDR2 YSYEKL come from the germline V gene. Trimming removed 0 bases from V and 5 bases from J, with 19 bases in between. The CDR3 totals 17 residues. CDR3 nucleotides: TGCGCCAGCAGCCAAGATGCACCGGGTATGGGTACGGAGACCCAGTACTTC. Its protein is CASSQDAPGMGTETQYF.

This sequence joins TRBV5-4 and TRBJ2-6; tentatively, D is TRBD1 (6 bases). The germline CDR1 and CDR2 sequences are SGHNT and YYREEE (reference sequence). V lost 2 bases, J lost 2 bases, and 11 bases lay in between. CDR3 length: 16 amino acids. CDR3 amino acids: CASSLGGCAGANVLTF. The CDR3 coding sequence is TGTGCCAGCAGCTTAGGGGGATGTGCTGGGGCCAACGTCCTGACTTTC.

V is TRBV29-1 and J is TRBJ2-3; D unresolved. This CDR3 comprises 14 residues. Germline CDR1 is SQVTM and CDR2 is ANQGSEA. Trimming removed 7 bases at V and 2 bases at J, with 16 bases between. CDR3 sequence (DNA): TGCAGCGCCCCGGGTCTTTACTTCACAGATACGCAGTATTTT. Its protein is CSAPGLYFTDTQYF.